The 8 T cell receptor beta chains reported below all come from one sample, sequenced in a study of blood T cell repertoires in COVID-19 (dated by TCRdb to 2020 to 2021). Libraries were built with the immunoSEQ multiplex PCR assay. TCRdb re-hosts the immuneACCESS table, in-frame sequences only. Its copies lack some clones; in the studies checked, an unresolved V gene accounts for under half of them, and the cause for the rest is not known. The sample table shows 70,000 to 90,000 clones, and roughly 85% are seen once. The leading ten clones occupy roughly 8.9% of the sample. Sequencing was performed on peripheral blood. These receptors were collected from a man aged 45-65 years with COVID-19, enrolled during active disease.

CDR3: CSGRQGNEKLFF. The DNA of the CDR3 is TGCAGCGGTAGACAGGGGAATGAAAAACTGTTTTTT. The chain carries TRBV29-1 and TRBJ1-4; TRBD1 agrees at 8 bases. In germline, CDR1 is SQVTM, CDR2 ANQGSEA. The CDR3 length is 12 residues. The ends lost 7 bases at V and 5 bases at J; junction bases unmatched: 3.

This clone has a single count. The V gene is TRBV28, the J gene TRBJ1-5; 10 nucleotides agree with TRBD1. Germline assignment: CDR1 MDHEN and CDR2 SYDVKM. V was pared by 5 bases and J by 9 bases, with 10 bases of the junction left unmatched. The CDR3 is made up of 15 amino acids. The CDR3 region is CASSTGTGAYRPQHF. Here the CDR3 DNA reads TGTGCCAGCAGTACCGGGACAGGGGCTTATCGGCCCCAGCATTTT. Combining the CDR3 with reference TRBV28 and TRBJ1-5 gives the whole variable domain DVKVTQSSRYLVKRTGEKVFLECVQDMDHENMFWYRQDPGLGLRLIYFSYDVKMKEKGDIPEGYSVSREKKERFSLILESASTNQTSMYLCASSTGTGAYRPQHFGDGTRLSIL.

This clone was detected only once. V and J are TRBV5-6 and TRBJ1-5, with 8 nucleotides matching TRBD1. J was trimmed by 2 bases and V by 6 bases; bases with no gene match: 10. CDR1 is SGHDT, CDR2 YYEEEE, per germline. The CDR3 is 16 amino acids. CDR3 sequence: CASMNPRGPGNQPQHF. CDR3 nucleotides: TGTGCCAGCATGAACCCCAGGGGGCCGGGCAATCAGCCCCAGCATTTT.

This sequence joins TRBV7-6 and TRBJ2-1; TRBD2 aligns across 9 bases. The CDR3 sequence is 15 residues long. The junction had 8 bases not matched to a gene; V was cut back by 5 bases and J by 6 bases. Looked up from germline, CDR1 is SGHVS and CDR2 is FNYEAQ. The CDR3: CASSTGLAPVNEQFF. The CDR3, as DNA: TGTGCCAGCAGCACGGGACTAGCCCCGGTCAATGAGCAGTTCTTC.

This clone was seen a few times. The chain employs TRBV3-1 (or the pseudogene TRBV3-2) and TRBJ2-2; D may be TRBD2 (6 bases). The V gene lost 6 bases and the J gene lost 1 base, with 15 bases spanning the gap. This CDR3 region has 16 residues. Germline CDR1 reads LGHDT; CDR2 reads YNNKEL (reference sequence). The CDR3 DNA sequence: TGTGCCAGCAGATCATCAACCGGGGGGAACACCGGGGAGCTGTTTTTT. It translates to CASRSSTGGNTGELFF.

There are a few counts of this clone. The V call is TRBV14, the J call TRBJ2-1; 11 nucleotides match TRBD2. CDR3 length equals 16 residues. V dropped 2 bases and J dropped 3; count of bases not matched to a gene: 3. CDR1 is SGHDN and CDR2 is FVKESK in the germline V gene. In DNA, the CDR3 is TGTGCCAGCAGCCAATCCCTAGCGGGAGGCTACAATGAGCAGTTCTTC. This encodes CASSQSLAGGYNEQFF.

This chain connects TRBV7-9 to TRBJ2-1; the match to TRBD2 covers 7 bases. J was trimmed by 7 bases and V by 8 bases; bases with no gene match: 8. The CDR3 has 13 residues. CDR1 is SEHNR and CDR2 is FQNEAQ in the germline V gene (reference sequence). The CDR3 DNA reads TGTGCCAGCGGCGCTAGCGGAGTGAATGAGCAGTTCTTC. This encodes CASGASGVNEQFF. The complete variable domain, with remaining parts taken from reference TRBV7-9 and TRBJ2-1, reads DTGVSQNPRHKITKRGQNVTFRCDPISEHNRLYWYRQTLGQGPEFLTYFQNEAQLEKSRLLSDRFSAERPKGSFSTLEIQRTEQGDSAMYLCASGASGVNEQFFGPGTRLTVL.

V gene TRBV18 combines with J gene TRBJ2-3; 14 nucleotides line up with TRBD2. This CDR3 region has 16 residues. Germline loops: CDR1 KGHSH, CDR2 LQKENI. With V trimmed by 4 bases and J by 6 bases, 6 bases remained unmatched. The CDR3 coding sequence is TGTGCCAGCTCACTTGGGACTAGCGGGAGCGGCGATACGCAGTATTTT. This translates into CASSLGTSGSGDTQYF. The whole variable domain, filled in from reference TRBV18 and TRBJ2-3, reads NAGVMQNPRHLVRRRGQEARLRCSPMKGHSHVYWYRQLPEEGLKFMVYLQKENIIDESGMPKERFSAEFPKEGPSILRIQQVVRGDSAAYFCASSLGTSGSGDTQYFGPGTRLTVL.